These 5 T cell receptor beta chains were sequenced from one sample in a study of T cells after yellow fever vaccination (dated by TCRdb to between 2019 and 2020). Interpreted using the paper, the treatment or condition label stands for: live attenuated yellow fever vaccine strain. The library was prepared using 5' RACE. Instrument on record: Illumina NovaSeq 6000. The raw public reads went through TCRdb reprocessing: fastp at Q25, MiXCR clone calling, in-frame beta chains kept. Rows merge per CDR3 protein into single entries with the most common DNA and genes. This sample gives 150,000 to 200,000 distinct CDR3 sequences in total; more than 9.5% of them show up just once. Just over 35% of the sample lies in the top ten. The specimen comprised CD8+ T cells sorted from PBMCs, sampled 15 days after the yellow fever booster vaccination. The receptors here all came from a man between 18 and 35 years old who received the YFV17D yellow fever vaccine.

The genes are TRBV7-8 and TRBJ2-3, with 10 bases fitting TRBD1. Germline V gene sequence: CDR1 SGHVS, CDR2 FQNEAQ. The junction had 11 bases not matched to a gene; V was cut back by 1 base and J by 4 bases. The CDR3 covers 18 residues. DNA of the CDR3: TGTGCCAGCAGCTTAGTAGCCGGACAGGGGGTCAGAGCAGATACGCAGTATTTT. It encodes CASSLVAGQGVRADTQYF.

This clonotype was detected a few times. This chain uses TRBV27 with TRBJ1-2; 9 bases fit TRBD1. This CDR3 has 12 residues. V shed 5 bases, J shed 14 bases, and the junction held 9 bases outside the gene matches. The germline CDR1 and CDR2 sequences are MNHEY and SMNVEV (reference sequence). The CDR3 loop reads CASSGSGTGITF. CDR3 bases: TGTGCCAGCAGTGGATCCGGGACAGGGATAACCTTC.

This chain joins TRBV2 and TRBJ2-5; 8 bases line up with TRBD2. The CDR3 extends over 14 amino acids. Germline CDR1 SNHLY, CDR2 FYNNEI. The trim removed 8 bases at V and 2 bases at J, leaving 7 bases unmatched. CDR3 amino acids: CASGPAGEQETQYF. For the CDR3, the DNA is TGTGCCAGCGGACCAGCGGGGGAGCAAGAGACCCAGTACTTC.

V is TRBV14 and J is TRBJ2-7; D might be TRBD1 (6 bases). The germline V and J ends were trimmed by 6 bases and 5 bases, with 11 bases remaining between them. Germline values: CDR1 SGHDN, CDR2 FVKESK. This CDR3 contains 12 residues. The CDR3 loop is CASRFTGNEQYF. The CDR3 DNA sequence: TGTGCCAGCAGATTCACAGGGAACGAGCAGTACTTC. Full variable domain (outside the CDR3, taken from reference TRBV14 and TRBJ2-7): EAGVTQFPSHSVIEKGQTVTLRCDPISGHDNLYWYRRVMGKEIKFLLHFVKESKQDESGMPNNRFLAERTGGTYSTLKVQPAELEDSGVYFCASRFTGNEQYFGPGTRLTVT.

The J gene is TRBJ2-1, the V gene TRBV10-3, with TRBD1 as a possible D gene (6 bases). V shed 3 bases and J shed 3 bases, with 12 bases lying between them. CDR3 size: 15 residues. From germline, CDR1 is ENHRY and CDR2 SYGVKD. The CDR3 sequence is CAISDGTQLYNEQFF. The CDR3 DNA reads as TGTGCCATCAGTGACGGGACACAACTCTACAATGAGCAGTTCTTC.